Included here is one TCR beta chain sequence, with context. Its antigen is unidentified. Here immunoSEQ multiplex PCR was the method, and the copy in TCRdb shows in-frame clones only, minus some. The sample consists of several thousand clones, approximately 80% of them appearing once. The germline gives CDR1 SGHAT, CDR2 FQDESV (reference sequence). V was trimmed by 4 bases and J by 2 bases, leaving 6 bases between them. The CDR3 contains 13 residues. These data come from a study of immune evolution from preneoplasia to lung adenocarcinoma. Findings of the study overall: Normal lung had the highest top T cell clone frequencies.

Sequencing input: FFPE lung adenocarcinoma in situ tissue. The V gene is TRBV11-1, the J gene TRBJ1-3; D is undetermined. The TCR was taken from an older donor with lung adenocarcinoma. The CDR3 region is CASSSSTGNTIYF. CDR3 DNA: TGTGCCAGCAGCTCCTCAACTGGAAACACCATATATTTT.